These 6 T cell receptor beta chains originate from one sample sequenced in a study of blood T cell repertoires in COVID-19. Measured with immunoSEQ multiplex PCR; TCRdb has only the in-frame clones, and not every one. The profile shows 250,000 to 350,000 clones, around 90% of them singletons. Sample: PBMCs or T cells enriched from blood (not recorded which). These receptors were taken from a woman aged 25 to 39 who had recovered from COVID-19.

This rearrangement joins TRBV30 to TRBJ1-1; D is unclear. The CDR3 extends over 12 amino acids. Trimming left V 2 bases short and J 5 bases short, with 9 bases between. In germline, CDR1 is GTSNPN, CDR2 SVGIG (reference sequence). In nucleotides, the CDR3 is TGTGCCTGGAGTTCGGCGGGAACTGAAGCTTTCTTT. It codes for CAWSSAGTEAFF.

The chain combines TRBV11-3 with TRBJ2-3; 8 nucleotides align to TRBD1. The CDR3 totals 14 residues. The germline V gene has CDR1 SGHNT and CDR2 YENEEA. The ends lost 6 bases at V and 1 base at J; junction bases unmatched: 3. The CDR3 DNA follows: TGTGCCAGCAGTGGGGGACAGGGCACAGATACGCAGTATTTT. It yields the protein CASSGGQGTDTQYF. The variable domain in full, completed from reference TRBV11-3 and TRBJ2-3, reads EAGVVQSPRYKIIEKKQPVAFWCNPISGHNTLYWYLQNLGQGPELLIRYENEEAVDDSQLPKDRFSAERLKGVDSTLKIQPAELGDSAVYLCASSGGQGTDTQYFGPGTRLTVL.

This chain connects TRBV7-2 to TRBJ2-5; 10 bases agree with TRBD2. V was clipped by 0 bases and J by 0 bases; unmatched bases: 4. This CDR3 has 17 amino acids. Germline V gives CDR1 SGHTA, CDR2 FQGNSA. CDR3 residues: CASSLAPAGGYQETQYF. In DNA, the CDR3 is TGTGCCAGCAGCTTAGCTCCAGCGGGGGGGTACCAAGAGACCCAGTACTTC.

The chain employs TRBV30 and TRBJ2-7, with 10 bases matching TRBD1. Trimming cost V 4 bases and J 2 bases; bases outside gene matches: 8. This CDR3 is built from 15 residues. Germline V gene sequence: CDR1 GTSNPN, CDR2 SVGIG (reference sequence). For the CDR3, the DNA is TGTGCCTGGACTGATCGACAGGGGGCGCCCTACGAGCAGTACTTC. Translating gives CAWTDRQGAPYEQYF.

V usage is TRBV25-1 and J usage is TRBJ1-2; TRBD1 matches 11 bases. The trim removed 7 bases at V and 8 bases at J, leaving 9 bases unmatched. Germline values: CDR1 MGHDK, CDR2 SYGVNS. CDR3 size: 14 residues. CDR3 DNA sequence: TGTGCCAGCAAACAAGGGACAGGGGGGGAAGGCTACACCTTC. Its translation is CASKQGTGGEGYTF.

This clone was picked up many times. The rearrangement links TRBV3-1 (or the pseudogene TRBV3-2) to TRBJ1-5; no reliable D call. CDR1 and CDR2 (germline): LGHDT, YNNKEL (reference sequence). This CDR3 region has 15 residues. Trimming shortened V by 5 bases and J by 0 bases, and 11 bases separated the two germline ends. CDR3 sequence: CASSNRGNSNQPQHF. The CDR3 region has the DNA TGTGCCAGCAGCAACAGAGGGAATAGCAATCAGCCCCAGCATTTT.